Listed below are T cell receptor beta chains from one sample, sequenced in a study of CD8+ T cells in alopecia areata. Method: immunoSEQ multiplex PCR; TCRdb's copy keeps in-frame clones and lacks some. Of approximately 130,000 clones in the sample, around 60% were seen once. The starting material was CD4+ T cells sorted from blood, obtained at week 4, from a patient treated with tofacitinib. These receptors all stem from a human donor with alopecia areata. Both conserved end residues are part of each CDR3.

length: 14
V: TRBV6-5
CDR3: CASSYSSSQQPQHF

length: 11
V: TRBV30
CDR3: CAWSVLYEQYF

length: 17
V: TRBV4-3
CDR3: CASSQDEAGGTGEKLFF

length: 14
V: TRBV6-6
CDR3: CASRGGSSYNEQFF

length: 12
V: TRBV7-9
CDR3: CASSQPWDEQFF

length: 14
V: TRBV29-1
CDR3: CSVSPGTGVNEQYF

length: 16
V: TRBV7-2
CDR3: CASSLLGGGTQETQYF

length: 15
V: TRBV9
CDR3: CASSPATTRMETQYF

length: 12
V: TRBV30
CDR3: CAWSSGGETQYF

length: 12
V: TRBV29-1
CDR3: CSVVQGVDEQFF

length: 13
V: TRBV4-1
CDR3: CASSQESSAKQYF

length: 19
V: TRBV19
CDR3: CASSIGKGQRRNSNQPQHF

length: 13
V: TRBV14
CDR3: CASSLGTKNIQYF

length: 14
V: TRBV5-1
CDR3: CASSLVPDAETQYF

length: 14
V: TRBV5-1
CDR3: CASSLALRGNEQFF

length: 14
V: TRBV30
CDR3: CAWSNGPPLTEQFF

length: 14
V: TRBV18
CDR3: CASSPPTRSYEQYF

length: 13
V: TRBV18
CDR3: CASSPRDSYEQYF

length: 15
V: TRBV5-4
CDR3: CASSLLRQSMETQYF

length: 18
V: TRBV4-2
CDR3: CASSQVRDRGAPNEKLFF

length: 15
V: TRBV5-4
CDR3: CASRTGPPRTDTQYF

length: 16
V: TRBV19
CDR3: CASSIRETASTGELFF

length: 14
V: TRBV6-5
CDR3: CASSYLDRIYEQYF

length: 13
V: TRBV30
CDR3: CAWSVGVNTEAFF

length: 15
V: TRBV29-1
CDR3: CSVEESGGRNTEAFF

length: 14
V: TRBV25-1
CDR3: CASSRLSSYNEQFF

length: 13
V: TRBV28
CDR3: CASSPAGQGWQYF

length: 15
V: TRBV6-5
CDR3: CASSYVPGGTGELFF

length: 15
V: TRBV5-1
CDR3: CASSAYREPGEKLFF

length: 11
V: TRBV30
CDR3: CAWSLLDEQFF

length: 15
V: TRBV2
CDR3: CASRIQGGRYQPQHF

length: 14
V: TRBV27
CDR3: CASSSPTGNYGYTF

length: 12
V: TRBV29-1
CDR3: CSADQGRETQYF

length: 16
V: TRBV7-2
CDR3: CASSSGTVLNTGELFF

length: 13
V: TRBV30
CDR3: CAWDRGLNTEAFF

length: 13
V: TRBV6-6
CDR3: CASLGLAGETQYF

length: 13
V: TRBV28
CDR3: CASDSGARQPQHF